This T cell receptor beta chain was profiled in a study of CD8 T cell repertoires and HIV-1 epitope variants. Study-level information: Control wells had CMV/EBV/flu peptides, negative Ebola AY9, or no peptide. The baseline condition was 1M T cells left uncultured.

The table came from immunoSEQ multiplex PCR; TCRdb's copy has only in-frame clones and leaves some out. Of nearly 5,500 clones in the sample, 66% were seen once. Germline lookup yields CDR1 SNHLY and CDR2 FYNNEI. V trimming: 10 bases; J trimming: 6 bases; junction bases outside the gene matches: 4. This CDR3 spans 12 amino acids. Regarding this clone: Its antigen is undetermined.

The sequence came from a male donor with HIV. The V and J genes are TRBV2 and TRBJ2-1; TRBD2 matches at 9 bases. Material for sequencing was cultured CD8+ T cells derived from PBMCs. CDR3: CATGLARNEQFF. DNA of the CDR3: TGTGCCACTGGACTAGCGCGCAATGAGCAGTTCTTC.